A selection of T cell receptor beta chains follows, all from one sample in a study of CD8 T cells in Susac syndrome. From the immunoSEQ multiplex PCR reads, TCRdb called clonotypes with MiXCR, one entry per CDR3 protein. The data show around 46,000 distinct CDR3 sequences, more than 85% seen once. The specimen sequenced was CD8+ T cells from PBMCs. These TCRs come from a human donor in good health. The CDR3 runs from the conserved cysteine through the conserved F or W. D genes are given only for firm matches. Size values are once, few and many counts, or a class for expanded clones, and some rows have none.

J	V	size	D	DNA	CDR3
TRBJ2-4	TRBV12-3/TRBV12-4	.	.	TGTCCCAGCAGTTTCGGGGGTATGCAAAACATTCAGTACTTC	CPSSFGGMQNIQYF
TRBJ2-1	TRBV28	once	.	TGTGCCAGCAGTACTCCGGTTGGGGAGTACATCCCTGAGCAGTTCTTC	CASSTPVGEYIPEQFF
TRBJ2-2	TRBV7-9	.	TRBD2	TGTGCCAGCAGCGGACCTAGCGGGAGAGCCGGGGAGCTGTTTTTT	CASSGPSGRAGELFF
TRBJ2-7	TRBV5-1	.	TRBD2	TGCGCCAGCAGCTTGGCGGGACTAGCGGGAAGCTCCTACGAGCAGTACTTC	CASSLAGLAGSSYEQYF
TRBJ1-2	TRBV6-1	.	TRBD1	TGTGCCAGCAGTGAAGCGCTTGGTGACAGGGTCTATGGCTACACCTTC	CASSEALGDRVYGYTF
TRBJ2-1	TRBV29-1	.	TRBD2	TGCAGCGTTGAAGATCCGACTAGCGGGTATGGTGAGCAGTTCTTC	CSVEDPTSGYGEQFF
TRBJ2-7	TRBV12-3/TRBV12-4	.	.	TGTGCCAGCACCCCGCACCCGGTTTACGAGCAGTACTTC	CASTPHPVYEQYF
TRBJ1-2	TRBV27	.	TRBD1	TGTGCCAGCAGAACCCCCATCGGACAGGGCAGCTATGGCTACACCTTC	CASRTPIGQGSYGYTF
TRBJ1-1	TRBV7-9	.	TRBD1	TGTGCCAGCAGCTTAGCCTCGACAGGGTCTGAAGCTTTCTTT	CASSLASTGSEAFF
TRBJ2-5	TRBV12-3/TRBV12-4	.	.	TGTGCCAGCAGGACCCTCGGAGAAGAGACCCAGTACTTC	CASRTLGEETQYF
TRBJ1-2	TRBV7-9	.	.	TGTGCCAGCAGCGGCGAGAGGGCAGATGGCTACACCTTC	CASSGERADGYTF
TRBJ2-2	TRBV12-3/TRBV12-4	.	.	TGTGCCAGCATGGGGGGCAGGTCTAGCACGAACACCGGGGAGCTGTTTTTT	CASMGGRSSTNTGELFF
TRBJ1-3	TRBV7-9	.	.	TGTGCCAGCAGCTCGCACTCTGGAAACACCATATATTTT	CASSSHSGNTIYF
TRBJ2-1	TRBV2	.	TRBD2	TGTGCCATTCCTCAGGAGGCGGGAGTAGAGTACAATGAGCAGTTCTTC	CAIPQEAGVEYNEQFF
TRBJ1-5	TRBV4-1	once	.	TGCGCCAGCAGCCAAGTTGGCAGCGGTTATAGCAATCAGCCCCAGCATTTT	CASSQVGSGYSNQPQHF
TRBJ2-7	TRBV7-9	.	.	TGTGCCAGCAGCTTAGGGAGGGTGAACGAGCAGTACTTC	CASSLGRVNEQYF
TRBJ2-1	TRBV27	once	.	TGTGCCAGCAGCGTGAGCGATGAGCAGTTCTTC	CASSVSDEQFF
TRBJ2-2	TRBV6-5	few	.	TGTGCCAGCAGTTACTCGACAGGGAACACCGGGGAGCTGTTTTTT	CASSYSTGNTGELFF
TRBJ2-7	TRBV4-1	.	.	TGCGCCAGCAGCCAAGTTGAGGGTTCCCATTACGAGCAGTACTTC	CASSQVEGSHYEQYF
TRBJ2-7	TRBV2	.	.	TGTGCCAGCAGTCCCGGGGGTGCCCCCTACGAGCAGTACTTC	CASSPGGAPYEQYF
TRBJ1-2	TRBV4-1	.	TRBD1	TGCGCCAGCAGCCAAGATCCTGGACAGGAGGGCTACACCTTC	CASSQDPGQEGYTF
TRBJ2-7	TRBV29-1	.	TRBD2	TGCAGCGTTGAGACTAGCGACTCCTACGAGCAGTACTTC	CSVETSDSYEQYF
TRBJ2-1	TRBV4-3	.	TRBD2	TGCGCCAGCAGCCGGACTAGCGGCTCCTACAATGAGCAGTTCTTC	CASSRTSGSYNEQFF
TRBJ1-1	TRBV27	.	TRBD1	TGTGCCAGCAGCATAGGGGCGACCGGGACAGGGATGAACACTGAAGCTTTCTTT	CASSIGATGTGMNTEAFF
TRBJ2-4	TRBV6-2/TRBV6-3	.	.	TGTGCCAGCAGGGTCCGGCTGAATACTGACATTCAGTACTTC	CASRVRLNTDIQYF
TRBJ1-2	TRBV19	.	.	TGTGCCAGTAGTGCACAGACAGAAATCTCTAGCTATGGCTACACCTTC	CASSAQTEISSYGYTF
TRBJ1-5	TRBV30	.	.	TGTGCCTGGAGTGGACAGAACAATCAGCCCCAGCATTTT	CAWSGQNNQPQHF
TRBJ2-7	TRBV13	.	.	TGTGCCAGCAGCTTAGGGTTACGGGGGCGCACCGACGAGCAGTACTTC	CASSLGLRGRTDEQYF
TRBJ1-2	TRBV20-1	.	.	TGCAGTGCTAGAACTCAGGGTGCCGGCGGCTACACCTTC	CSARTQGAGGYTF
TRBJ2-7	TRBV29-1	.	TRBD2	TGCAGCGTTGAAGAGCCTTCGGGGGGTCTGTCCTACGAGCAGTACTTC	CSVEEPSGGLSYEQYF
TRBJ1-1	TRBV27	.	.	TGTGCCAGCAGTCCCGAGCGAAACACTGAAGCTTTCTTT	CASSPERNTEAFF